This TCR beta chain originates from a study of cytomegalovirus exposure and HLA in healthy donors. Whole-study results and caveats: Whilst most TCR sequences proved rare, a subset of public TCRs occurred across many donors. The authors enumerated under 200 TCR beta chains as linked to cytomegalovirus.

CDR3 size: 15 residues. Germline-derived CDR1 and CDR2 are MNHNS and SASEGT. V lost 3 bases, J lost 9 bases, and 20 bases lay in between. Clones were read by immunoSEQ multiplex PCR, and TCRdb kept only the in-frame ones, dropping some. The data contain some 180,000 clones, about nine tenths of them seen just once; the ten biggest clones take up less than 9.5%. In the case of this clone: As yet, its antigen is unknown.

The sequenced material came from PBMCs. The clonotype comes from a man aged 25-45 years in good health and CMV-seropositive. The J gene is TRBJ1-1, the V gene TRBV6-1; D not resolved. The CDR3 DNA is TGTGCCAGCAGTGAGTACCGGACCGGGCAGAGTAAAGCTTTCTTT. Translating gives CASSEYRTGQSKAFF.